This T cell receptor beta chain was recorded in a study of CD8+CD57+ T cells in acquired aplastic anemia. About the study: Sorted cells (CD4+ and CD8+) yielded DNA amounts that averaged roughly 3.2 ug.

Patients sequenced had flow cytometry evidence of CD8+CD57+ cell expansion. At blood sampling, none of the patients had yet received therapy. Study results and caveats: Overlapping CD8+ CDR3 repertoires of patients and controls contained some 27 shared sequences.

On this clonotype: Its antigen is as yet unknown. This is likely a read error, given that the CDR3 carries no conserved phenylalanine or tryptophan at its end. The DNA is omitted, as the CDR3 cannot be located on it reliably, and the CDR3 follows TCRdb's listing.

Using genomic DNA as the template, TCR beta VDJ and CDR3 profiling was carried out. One entry per CDR3 protein, called by TCRdb with MiXCR from the reads. Found here are roughly 250,000 distinct CDR3 sequences, roughly 82% of them singletons; the top ten hold over 35%. The length of the CDR3 is 13 amino acids, counting both ends. Looked up from germline, CDR1 is SGHTA and CDR2 is FQGNSA. Sequencing was performed on sorted CD4+, CD8+, or CD8+CD57+ T cells (not recorded which) from PBMCs. The chain recombines TRBV7-2 with TRBJ2-3; TRBD1, as called in the table, went unchecked against the DNA. The sequence came from a human donor with aplastic anemia. This chain's CDR3 is CASSLGGRANYYY.